This T cell receptor (beta chain) was found in a study of control samples from healthy donors and cancer patients. Germline-derived CDR1 and CDR2 are SQVTM and ANQGSEA. The CDR3 runs 13 residues. Trimming took 7 bases from V and 3 from J, leaving 14 bases between them. Produced via immunoSEQ multiplex PCR; TCRdb's table is partial and in-frame only. Here the sample spans roughly 220,000 clones, about 93% being singletons. This chain joins TRBV29-1 and TRBJ2-3; tentatively, D is TRBD1 (6 bases). The source material was blood. This clonotype was obtained from a man between 45 and 60 years old in good health. CDR3 DNA: TGCAGCGGCGACGAGCAGGGGACAGATACGCAGTATTTT. Amino acids: CSGDEQGTDTQYF.